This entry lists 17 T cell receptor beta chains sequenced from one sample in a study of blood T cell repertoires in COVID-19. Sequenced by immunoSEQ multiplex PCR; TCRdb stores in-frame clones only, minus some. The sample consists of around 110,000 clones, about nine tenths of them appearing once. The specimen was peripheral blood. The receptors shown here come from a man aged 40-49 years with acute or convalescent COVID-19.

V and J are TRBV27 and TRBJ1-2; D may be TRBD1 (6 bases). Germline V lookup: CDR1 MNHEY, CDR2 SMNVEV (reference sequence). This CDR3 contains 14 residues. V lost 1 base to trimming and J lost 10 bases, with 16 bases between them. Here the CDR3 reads CASSLYAGVFAYTF. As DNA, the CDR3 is TGTGCCAGCAGTTTATATGCAGGGGTTTTTGCCTACACCTTC.

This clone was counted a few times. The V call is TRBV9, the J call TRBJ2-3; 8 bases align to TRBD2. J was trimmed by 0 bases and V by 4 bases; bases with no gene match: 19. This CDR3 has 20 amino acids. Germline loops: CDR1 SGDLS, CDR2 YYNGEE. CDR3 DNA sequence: TGTGCCAGCAGCATTAGGGCGGGGGGCCCAATCACTTCTAGCACAGATACGCAGTATTTT. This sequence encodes CASSIRAGGPITSSTDTQYF.

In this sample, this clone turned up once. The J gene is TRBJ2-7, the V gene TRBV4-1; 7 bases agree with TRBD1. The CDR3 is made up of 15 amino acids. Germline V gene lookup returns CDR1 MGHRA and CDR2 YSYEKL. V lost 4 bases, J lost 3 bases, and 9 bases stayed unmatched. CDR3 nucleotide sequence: TGCGCCAGCAGCCGGGAAGACAGGGCAAACTACGAGCAGTACTTC. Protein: CASSREDRANYEQYF.

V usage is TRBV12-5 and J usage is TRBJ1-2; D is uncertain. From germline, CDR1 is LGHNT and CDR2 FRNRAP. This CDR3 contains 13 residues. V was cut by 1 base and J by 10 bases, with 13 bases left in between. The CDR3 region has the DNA TGTGCTAGTGGTTTGGCCCCGCGGCCCGACTACACCTTC. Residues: CASGLAPRPDYTF.

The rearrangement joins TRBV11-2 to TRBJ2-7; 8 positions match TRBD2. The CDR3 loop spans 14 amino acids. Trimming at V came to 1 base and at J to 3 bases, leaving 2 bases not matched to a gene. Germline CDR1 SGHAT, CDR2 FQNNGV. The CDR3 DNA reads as TGTGCCAGCAGCTTAGGTCTAGCGGGCTACGAGCAGTACTTC. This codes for CASSLGLAGYEQYF.

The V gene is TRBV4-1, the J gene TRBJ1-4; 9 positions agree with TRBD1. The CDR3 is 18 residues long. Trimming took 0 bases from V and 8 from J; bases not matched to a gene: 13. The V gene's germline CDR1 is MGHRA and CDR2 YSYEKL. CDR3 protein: CASSQDIPGTGLQEKLFF. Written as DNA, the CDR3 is TGCGCCAGCAGCCAAGATATCCCCGGGACAGGGCTTCAGGAAAAACTGTTTTTT.

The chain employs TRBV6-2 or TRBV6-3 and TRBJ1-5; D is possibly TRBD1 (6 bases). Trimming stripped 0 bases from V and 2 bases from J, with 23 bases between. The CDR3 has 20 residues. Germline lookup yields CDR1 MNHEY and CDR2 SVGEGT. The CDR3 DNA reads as TGTGCCAGCAGTTACTCGATAAGGACAGTAGATCCCTATGGCAATCAGCCCCAGCATTTT. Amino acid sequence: CASSYSIRTVDPYGNQPQHF.

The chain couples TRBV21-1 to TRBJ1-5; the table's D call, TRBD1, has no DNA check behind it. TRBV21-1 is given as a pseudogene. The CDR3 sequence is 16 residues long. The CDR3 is CASSSEDIMTNQPQHF. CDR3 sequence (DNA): TGTGCCAGCAGCAGCGAAGACATAATGACCAATCAGCCCCAGCATTTT.

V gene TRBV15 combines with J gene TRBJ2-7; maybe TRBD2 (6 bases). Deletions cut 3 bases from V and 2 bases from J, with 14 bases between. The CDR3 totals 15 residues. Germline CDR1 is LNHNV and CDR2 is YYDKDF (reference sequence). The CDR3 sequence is CATSRPSVAPYEQYF. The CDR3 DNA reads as TGTGCCACCAGCAGGCCTAGCGTGGCTCCCTACGAGCAGTACTTC.

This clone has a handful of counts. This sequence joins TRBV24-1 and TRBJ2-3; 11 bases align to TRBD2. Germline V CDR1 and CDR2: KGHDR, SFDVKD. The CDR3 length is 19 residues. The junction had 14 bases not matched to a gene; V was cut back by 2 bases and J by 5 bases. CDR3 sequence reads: CATSDSNPSSGRWGDTQYF. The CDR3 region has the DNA TGTGCCACCAGTGATTCCAACCCTTCTAGCGGGAGGTGGGGAGATACGCAGTATTTT.

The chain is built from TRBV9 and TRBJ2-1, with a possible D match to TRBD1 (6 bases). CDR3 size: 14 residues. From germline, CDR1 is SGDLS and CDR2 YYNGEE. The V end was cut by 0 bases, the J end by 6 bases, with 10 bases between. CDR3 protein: CASSVDRVVNEQFF. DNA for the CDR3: TGTGCCAGCAGCGTAGACAGGGTAGTCAATGAGCAGTTCTTC.

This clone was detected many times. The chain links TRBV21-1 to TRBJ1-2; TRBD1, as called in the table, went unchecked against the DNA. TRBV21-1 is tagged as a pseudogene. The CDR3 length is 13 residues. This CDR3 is CASSNQLTYGYTF. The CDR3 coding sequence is TGTGCCAGCAGCAATCAGTTAACCTATGGCTACACCTTC.

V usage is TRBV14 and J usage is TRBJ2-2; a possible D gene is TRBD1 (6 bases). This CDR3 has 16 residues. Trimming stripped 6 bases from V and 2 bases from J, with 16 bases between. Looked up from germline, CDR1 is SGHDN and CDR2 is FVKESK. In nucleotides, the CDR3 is TGTGCCAGCAGTCAATTTCGGACAGCTAACACCGGGGAGCTGTTTTTT. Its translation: CASSQFRTANTGELFF.

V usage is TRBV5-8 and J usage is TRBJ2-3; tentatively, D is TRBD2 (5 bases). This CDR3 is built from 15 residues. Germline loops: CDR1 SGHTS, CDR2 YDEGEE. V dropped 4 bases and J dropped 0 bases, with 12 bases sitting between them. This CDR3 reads CASSPRRVSTDTQYF. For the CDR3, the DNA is TGTGCCAGCAGCCCCCGGCGGGTCAGCACAGATACGCAGTATTTT. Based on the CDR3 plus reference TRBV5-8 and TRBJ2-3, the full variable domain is EAGVTQSPTHLIKTRGQQATLRCSPISGHTSVYWYQQALGLGLQFLLWYDEGEERNRGNFPPRFSGRQFPNYSSELNVNALELEDSALYLCASSPRRVSTDTQYFGPGTRLTVL.

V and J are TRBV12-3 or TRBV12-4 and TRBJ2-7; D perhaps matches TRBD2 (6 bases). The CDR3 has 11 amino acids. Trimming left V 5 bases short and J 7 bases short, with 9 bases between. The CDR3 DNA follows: TGTGCCAGCAGTACCCGGGAGGAGCAGTACTTC. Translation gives CASSTREEQYF.

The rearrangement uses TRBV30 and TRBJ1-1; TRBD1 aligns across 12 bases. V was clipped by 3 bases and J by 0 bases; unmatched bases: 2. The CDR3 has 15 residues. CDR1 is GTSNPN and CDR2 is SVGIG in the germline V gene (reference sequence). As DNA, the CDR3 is TGTGCCTGGAGGGGACAGGGGGCAATGAACACTGAAGCTTTCTTT. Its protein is CAWRGQGAMNTEAFF.

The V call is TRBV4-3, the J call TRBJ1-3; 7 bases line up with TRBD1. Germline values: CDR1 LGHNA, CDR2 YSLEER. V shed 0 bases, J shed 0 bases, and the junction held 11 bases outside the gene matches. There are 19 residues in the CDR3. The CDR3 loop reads CASSQDQQQGLISGNTIYF. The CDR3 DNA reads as TGCGCCAGCAGCCAAGATCAACAACAGGGGTTAATCTCTGGAAACACCATATATTTT.